This TCR beta chain is drawn from a study of OX40 agonist ivuxolimab in advanced cancers. Some clones are missing from TCRdb's copy, which holds only in-frame ones; the method was immunoSEQ multiplex PCR. The sample lists over 85,000 clones, approximately 89% occurring once. The V end was cut by 8 bases, the J end by 5 bases, with 9 bases between. Germline V gene lookup returns CDR1 SGHAT and CDR2 FQDESV (reference sequence). This CDR3 contains 11 residues. The input for sequencing was CD4+ or CD8+ T cells sorted from blood, taken in a trial of the OX40 agonist ivuxolimab. This chain uses TRBV11-1 with TRBJ2-5, with D uncertain. The TCR originated in an adult with an advanced solid tumor such as melanoma, head and neck, liver or kidney cancer. The CDR3: CASRREETQYF. The CDR3 bases are TGTGCCAGCCGGAGAGAGGAGACCCAGTACTTC.